This T cell receptor beta chain was recovered during a study of blood T cell repertoires in COVID-19. J gave up 6 bases and V 5 bases, and 8 bases lay outside the gene matches. CDR1 is SGHTA, CDR2 FQGNSA, per germline. The CDR3 spans 14 residues. This clone was seen only once. Original processing notes: Amplification with reference gene primers provided the estimates of nucleated cell counts. Method: immunoSEQ multiplex PCR; TCRdb's copy keeps in-frame clones and lacks some. V and J calls and clone size are copied from that table; D and trimming were computed from the DNA. The table has around 140,000 clones, around 82% seen once; the top ten hold around 15%.

This chain links TRBV7-2 with TRBJ2-7; 9 positions agree with TRBD2. This sequence was found in a human donor with acute or convalescent COVID-19. The donor label of this sample is uncertain. The specimen sequenced was peripheral blood. The CDR3 loop reads CASSQRRGGSEQYF. The CDR3 bases are TGTGCCAGCAGCCAAAGGCGGGGGGGGTCCGAGCAGTACTTC.